What follows is one T cell receptor beta chain and its context. This entry is derived from a study of blood T cell repertoires in COVID-19. Study details: The United States, Italy and Spain provided the acute and convalescent COVID-19 samples. Sources were T cells, B-cell-depleted T cells, or PBMCs; the material itself was cDNA or gDNA.

Original processing notes: Estimated nucleated cell counts came from reference gene primer amplification. The table came from immunoSEQ multiplex PCR; TCRdb's copy has only in-frame clones and leaves some out. The DNA gave D and trimming, while V, J and clone size come from that table. The sample shows some 130,000 clones, around 80% of them seen only once. V shed 7 bases, J shed 8 bases, and the junction held 10 bases outside the gene matches. The CDR3 runs 13 residues. Germline loops: CDR1 SNHLY, CDR2 FYNNEI. This chain links TRBV2 with TRBJ1-2, with 7 bases fitting TRBD1. The TCR comes from a man aged 65-85 years with acute or convalescent COVID-19. The sequencing sample was made of peripheral blood. For the CDR3, the DNA is TGTGCCAGCACCATCAGGGGGACGTTCGGCTACACCTTC. Protein product: CASTIRGTFGYTF.